This TCR beta chain was found in a study of CD8+ T cells in alopecia areata. Concerning this clone: Antigen unknown.

As the sequencing template, cDNA was produced by extracting RNA and reverse transcribing it. TCRdb's copy holds only in-frame clones and misses some; the assay was immunoSEQ multiplex PCR. The table records about 99,000 clones, roughly 53% of them present only once. General study findings and limits: Patients shared TCRs less clearly than mice did, possibly owing to HLA. An increase in clonality over normal scalp was evident in lesional scalp, especially alopecia totalis/universalis. Tissue-resident alphabeta T cells belonging to normal skin likewise get sequenced within scalp specimens.

Germline lookup yields CDR1 SGDLS and CDR2 YYNGEE. This CDR3 spans 17 amino acids. The J segment lost 5 bases and the V segment lost 3 bases, leaving 15 bases of the junction unmatched. Sorted populations comprised CD4+ and CD8+ T cells obtained from PBMCs. The source is a human donor in good health. This chain links TRBV9 with TRBJ2-7; 9 nucleotides line up with TRBD1. The sample taken for sequencing was CD4+ T cells sorted from blood. CDR3 DNA: TGTGCCAGCAGCGCATGGGGAGCCGGGACAGGGTACCACGAGCAGTACTTC. This encodes CASSAWGAGTGYHEQYF.